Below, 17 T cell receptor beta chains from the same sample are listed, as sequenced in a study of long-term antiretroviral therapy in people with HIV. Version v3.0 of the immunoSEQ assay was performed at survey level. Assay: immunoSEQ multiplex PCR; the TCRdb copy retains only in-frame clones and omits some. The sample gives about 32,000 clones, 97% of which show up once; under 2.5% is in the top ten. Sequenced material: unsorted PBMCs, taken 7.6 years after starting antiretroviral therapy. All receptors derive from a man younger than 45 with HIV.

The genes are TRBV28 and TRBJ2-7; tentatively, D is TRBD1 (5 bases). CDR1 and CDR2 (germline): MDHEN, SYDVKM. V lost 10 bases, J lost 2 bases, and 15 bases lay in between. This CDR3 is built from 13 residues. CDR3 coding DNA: TGTGCCACTGCTGCCAGGGATCCCTACGAGCAGTACTTC. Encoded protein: CATAARDPYEQYF.

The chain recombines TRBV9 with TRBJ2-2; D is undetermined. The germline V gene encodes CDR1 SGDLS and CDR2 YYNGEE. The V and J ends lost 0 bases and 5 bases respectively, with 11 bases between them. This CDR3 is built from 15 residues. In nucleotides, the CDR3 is TGTGCCAGCAGCGTAGCTACGGTGAAGACCGGGGAGCTGTTTTTT. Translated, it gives CASSVATVKTGELFF.

The CDR3 sequence is CASSPGRNTEAFF. DNA of the CDR3: TGTGCCAGCAGCCCCGGACGGAACACTGAAGCTTTCTTT. The V gene is TRBV14, the J gene TRBJ1-1; no clear D. With 4 bases removed from V and 1 base from J, the gap between germline ends came to 7 bases. Germline V gene data show CDR1 as SGHDN and CDR2 as FVKESK. The CDR3 extends over 13 amino acids.

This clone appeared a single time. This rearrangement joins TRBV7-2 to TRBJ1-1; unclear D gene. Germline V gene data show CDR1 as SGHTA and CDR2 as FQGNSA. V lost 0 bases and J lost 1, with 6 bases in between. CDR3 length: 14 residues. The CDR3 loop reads CASSLAPENTEAFF. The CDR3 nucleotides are TGTGCCAGCAGCTTAGCGCCCGAGAACACTGAAGCTTTCTTT.

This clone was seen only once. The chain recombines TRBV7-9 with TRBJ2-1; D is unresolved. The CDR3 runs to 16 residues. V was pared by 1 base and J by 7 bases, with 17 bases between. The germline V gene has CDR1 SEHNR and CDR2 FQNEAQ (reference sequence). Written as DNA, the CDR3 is TGTGCCAGCAGCTTAGAGGTGATTGAGGACCTTAATGAGCAGTTCTTC. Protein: CASSLEVIEDLNEQFF.

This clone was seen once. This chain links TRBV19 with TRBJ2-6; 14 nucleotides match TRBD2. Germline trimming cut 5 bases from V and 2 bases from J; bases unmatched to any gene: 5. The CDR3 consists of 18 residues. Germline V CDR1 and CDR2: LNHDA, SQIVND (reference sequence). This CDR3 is CASSLRLAGGPGANVLTF. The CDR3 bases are TGTGCCAGTAGTTTAAGACTAGCGGGGGGGCCTGGGGCCAACGTCCTGACTTTC.

CDR3 in DNA: TGTGCCAGTAAATCGGCGACTAGTATCGAGCAGTACTTC. Encoded protein: CASKSATSIEQYF. The rearrangement joins TRBV19 to TRBJ2-7, with D possibly matching TRBD2 (6 bases). CDR3 size: 13 residues. CDR1 is LNHDA, CDR2 SQIVND, per germline (reference sequence). Trimming pared 7 bases from V and 6 bases from J, leaving 16 bases between.

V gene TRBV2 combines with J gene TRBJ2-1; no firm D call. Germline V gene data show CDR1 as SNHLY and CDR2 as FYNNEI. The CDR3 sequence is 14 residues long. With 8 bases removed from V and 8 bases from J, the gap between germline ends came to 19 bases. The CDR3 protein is CASVLLEWGHEQFF. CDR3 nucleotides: TGTGCCAGCGTCCTACTCGAGTGGGGTCATGAGCAGTTCTTC.

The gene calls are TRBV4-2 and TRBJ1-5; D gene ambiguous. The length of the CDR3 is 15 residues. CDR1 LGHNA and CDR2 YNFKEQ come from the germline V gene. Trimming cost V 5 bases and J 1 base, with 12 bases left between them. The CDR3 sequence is CASSVSASSNQPQHF. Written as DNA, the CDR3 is TGTGCCAGCAGCGTAAGTGCCAGCAGCAATCAGCCCCAGCATTTT.

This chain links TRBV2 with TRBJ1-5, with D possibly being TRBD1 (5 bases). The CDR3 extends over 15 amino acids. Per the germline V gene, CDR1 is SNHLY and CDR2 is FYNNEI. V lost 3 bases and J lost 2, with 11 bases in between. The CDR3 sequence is CASSEGVAGNQPQHF. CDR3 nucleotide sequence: TGTGCCAGCAGTGAGGGGGTTGCCGGCAATCAGCCCCAGCATTTT.

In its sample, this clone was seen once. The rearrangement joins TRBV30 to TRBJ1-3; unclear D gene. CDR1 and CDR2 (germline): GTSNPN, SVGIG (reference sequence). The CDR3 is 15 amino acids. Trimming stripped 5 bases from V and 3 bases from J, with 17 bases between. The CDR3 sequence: CAWASGPGVGNTIYF. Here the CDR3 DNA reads TGTGCCTGGGCCTCGGGTCCCGGTGTTGGAAACACCATATATTTT.

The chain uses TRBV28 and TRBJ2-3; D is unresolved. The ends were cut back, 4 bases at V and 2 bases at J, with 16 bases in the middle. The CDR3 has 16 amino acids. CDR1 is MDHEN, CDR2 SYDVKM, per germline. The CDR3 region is CASSSLPLPPTDTQYF. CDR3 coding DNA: TGTGCCAGCAGTTCCCTCCCTCTACCGCCCACAGATACGCAGTATTTT.

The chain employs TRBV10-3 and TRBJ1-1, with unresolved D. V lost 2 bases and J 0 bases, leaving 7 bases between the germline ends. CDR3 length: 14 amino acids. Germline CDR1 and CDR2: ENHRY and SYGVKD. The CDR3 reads CAISEISVNTEAFF. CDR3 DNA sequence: TGTGCCATCAGTGAGATTAGCGTGAACACTGAAGCTTTCTTT.

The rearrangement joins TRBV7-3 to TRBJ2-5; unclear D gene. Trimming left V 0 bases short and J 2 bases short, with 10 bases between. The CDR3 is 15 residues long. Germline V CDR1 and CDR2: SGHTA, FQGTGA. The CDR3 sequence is CASSLTSSLQETQYF. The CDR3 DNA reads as TGTGCCAGCAGCTTAACTAGCAGCTTACAAGAGACCCAGTACTTC.

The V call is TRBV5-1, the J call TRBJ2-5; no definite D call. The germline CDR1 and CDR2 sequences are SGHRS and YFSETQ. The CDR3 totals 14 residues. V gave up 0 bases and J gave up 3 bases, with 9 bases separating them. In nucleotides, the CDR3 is TGCGCCAGCAGCTTGGATGGTCGTGAAGAGACCCAGTACTTC. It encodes CASSLDGREETQYF.

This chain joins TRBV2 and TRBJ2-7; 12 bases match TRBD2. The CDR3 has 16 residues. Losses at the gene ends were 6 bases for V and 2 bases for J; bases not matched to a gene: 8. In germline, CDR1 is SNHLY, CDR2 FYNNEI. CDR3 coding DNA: TGTGCCAGCAGAATTCTAGCGGGAGGGATTACCTACGAGCAGTACTTC. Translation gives CASRILAGGITYEQYF.

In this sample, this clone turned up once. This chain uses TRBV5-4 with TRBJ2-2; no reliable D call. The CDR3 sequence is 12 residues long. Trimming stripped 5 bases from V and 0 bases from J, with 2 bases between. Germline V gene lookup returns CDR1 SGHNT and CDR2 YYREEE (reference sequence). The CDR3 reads CASRPNTGELFF. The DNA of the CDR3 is TGTGCCAGCAGGCCGAACACCGGGGAGCTGTTTTTT.